This TCR beta chain emerged from a study of T cell repertoires in cytomegalovirus infection. TCRdb re-analysed the reads in MiXCR, keeping a single row per CDR3 protein. The sample lists roughly 760,000 distinct CDR3 sequences, approximately 34% seen once, with 2.5% to 3.5% in the top ten. V lost 2 bases to trimming and J lost 11 bases, with 6 bases between them. CDR1 SGHDN and CDR2 FVKESK come from the germline V gene. The CDR3 sequence is 11 residues long. The receptor was derived from a human donor in good health (CMV status not recorded). Some clones in this sample may be carry-over from other donors' samples. The gene calls are TRBV14 and TRBJ1-4; perhaps TRBD1 as D (5 bases). Specimen: PBMCs. As DNA, the CDR3 is TGTGCCAGCAGCCAATCAGGGAAACTGTTTTTT. Translating it yields CASSQSGKLFF. The full variable domain, completed using reference TRBV14 and TRBJ1-4, is EAGVTQFPSHSVIEKGQTVTLRCDPISGHDNLYWYRRVMGKEIKFLLHFVKESKQDESGMPNNRFLAERTGGTYSTLKVQPAELEDSGVYFCASSQSGKLFFGSGTQLSVL.